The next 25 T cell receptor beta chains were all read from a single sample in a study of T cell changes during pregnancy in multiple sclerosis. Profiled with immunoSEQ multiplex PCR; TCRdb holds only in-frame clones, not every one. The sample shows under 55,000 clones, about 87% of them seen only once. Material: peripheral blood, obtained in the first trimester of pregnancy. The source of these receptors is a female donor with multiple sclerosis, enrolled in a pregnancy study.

In DNA form, the CDR3 reads TGTGCCAGCAGCTTAGGATCGGGGGGAGGCAATCAGCCCCAGCATTTT. Translated: CASSLGSGGGNQPQHF. This sequence joins TRBV7-9 and TRBJ1-5, with a tentative D call TRBD1 (5 bases). CDR1 is SEHNR and CDR2 is FQNEAQ in the germline V gene (reference sequence). V was shortened by 1 base and J by 2 bases, with 12 bases between the two germline ends. The CDR3 totals 16 residues.

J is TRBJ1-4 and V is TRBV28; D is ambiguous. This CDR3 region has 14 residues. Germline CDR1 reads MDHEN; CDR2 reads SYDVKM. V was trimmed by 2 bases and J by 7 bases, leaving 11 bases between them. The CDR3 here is CASSLPRVAEKLFF. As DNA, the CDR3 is TGTGCCAGCAGTTTACCCCGGGTGGCTGAAAAACTGTTTTTT.

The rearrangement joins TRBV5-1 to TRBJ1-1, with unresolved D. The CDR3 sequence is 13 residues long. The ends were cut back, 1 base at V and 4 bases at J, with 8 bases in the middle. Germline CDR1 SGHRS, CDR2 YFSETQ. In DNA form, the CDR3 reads TGCGCCAGCAGCTTGTTGGCCCGCACTGAAGCTTTCTTT. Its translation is CASSLLARTEAFF.

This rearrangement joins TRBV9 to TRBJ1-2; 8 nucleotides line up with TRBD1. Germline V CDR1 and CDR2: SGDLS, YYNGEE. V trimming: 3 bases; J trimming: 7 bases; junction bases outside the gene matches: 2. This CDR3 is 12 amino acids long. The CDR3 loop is CASSATGVGYTF. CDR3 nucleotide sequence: TGTGCCAGCAGCGCGACAGGGGTTGGCTACACCTTC.

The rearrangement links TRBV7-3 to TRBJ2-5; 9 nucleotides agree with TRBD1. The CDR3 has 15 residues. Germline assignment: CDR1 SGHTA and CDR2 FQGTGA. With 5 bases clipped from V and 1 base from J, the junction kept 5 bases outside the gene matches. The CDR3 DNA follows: TGTGCCAGCAGCGGGGGACAGGGATCCCAAGAGACCCAGTACTTC. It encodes CASSGGQGSQETQYF.

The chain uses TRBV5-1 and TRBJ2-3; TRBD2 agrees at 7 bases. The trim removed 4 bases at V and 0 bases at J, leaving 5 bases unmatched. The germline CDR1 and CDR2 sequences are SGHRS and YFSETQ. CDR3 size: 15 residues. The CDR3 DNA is TGCGCCAGCAGCATCCAGGGAGGGAGCACAGATACGCAGTATTTT. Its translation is CASSIQGGSTDTQYF.

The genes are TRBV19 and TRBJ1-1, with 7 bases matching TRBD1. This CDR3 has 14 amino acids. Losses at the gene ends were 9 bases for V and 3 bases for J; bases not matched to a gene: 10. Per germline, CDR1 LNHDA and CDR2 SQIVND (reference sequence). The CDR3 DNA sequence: TGTGCCAGCAAAACTCTACAGGGGTACACTGAAGCTTTCTTT. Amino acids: CASKTLQGYTEAFF.

The CDR3 here is CASSQWDRPGGYTF. CDR3 DNA: TGTGCCAGCAGCCAATGGGACAGGCCGGGTGGCTACACCTTC. V usage is TRBV16 and J usage is TRBJ1-2; 8 bases are a match to TRBD1. This CDR3 has 14 residues. The trim removed 1 base at V and 7 bases at J, leaving 5 bases unmatched. The germline gives CDR1 KGHSY, CDR2 FQNENV.

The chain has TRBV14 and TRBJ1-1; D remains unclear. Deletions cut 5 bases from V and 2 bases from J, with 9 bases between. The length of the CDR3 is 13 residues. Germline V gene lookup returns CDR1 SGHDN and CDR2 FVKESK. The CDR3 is CASSAIYNTEAFF. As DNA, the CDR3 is TGTGCCAGCAGCGCAATCTACAACACTGAAGCTTTCTTT.

This chain's CDR3 is CASSRDSLSYNEQFF. CDR3 DNA: TGTGCCAGCAGCAGAGACAGTTTATCCTACAATGAGCAGTTCTTC. The chain links TRBV7-9 to TRBJ2-1, with D maybe TRBD1 (5 bases). From germline, CDR1 is SEHNR and CDR2 FQNEAQ (reference sequence). V was trimmed by 5 bases and J by 1 base, leaving 12 bases between them. The CDR3 is 15 residues long.

The CDR3 DNA reads TGTGCCAGCAGCGCCCCCGGGGGTCATGGCTACACCTTC. Its protein is CASSAPGGHGYTF. The rearrangement uses TRBV7-3 and TRBJ1-2, with D possibly matching TRBD1 (5 bases). Germline values: CDR1 SGHTA, CDR2 FQGTGA. CDR3 length equals 13 residues. The germline V and J ends were trimmed by 5 bases and 6 bases, with 13 bases remaining between them.

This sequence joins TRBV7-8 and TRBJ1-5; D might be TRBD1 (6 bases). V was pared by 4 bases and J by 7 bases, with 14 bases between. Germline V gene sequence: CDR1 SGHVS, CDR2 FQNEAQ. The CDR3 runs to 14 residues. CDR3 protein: CASSWGGGWQPQHF. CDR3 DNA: TGTGCCAGCAGCTGGGGCGGGGGCTGGCAGCCCCAGCATTTT.

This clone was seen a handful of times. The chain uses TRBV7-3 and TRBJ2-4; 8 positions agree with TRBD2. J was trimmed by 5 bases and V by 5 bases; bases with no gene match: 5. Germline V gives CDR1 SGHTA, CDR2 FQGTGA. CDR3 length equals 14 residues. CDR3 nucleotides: TGTGCCAGCAGCGCGGCGGGGGGACAAAACATTCAGTACTTC. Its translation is CASSAAGGQNIQYF. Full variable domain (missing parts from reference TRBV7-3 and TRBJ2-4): GAGVSQTPSNKVTEKGKYVELRCDPISGHTALYWYRQSLGQGPEFLIYFQGTGAADDSGLPNDRFFAVRPEGSVSTLKIQRTERGDSAVYLCASSAAGGQNIQYFGAGTRLSVL.

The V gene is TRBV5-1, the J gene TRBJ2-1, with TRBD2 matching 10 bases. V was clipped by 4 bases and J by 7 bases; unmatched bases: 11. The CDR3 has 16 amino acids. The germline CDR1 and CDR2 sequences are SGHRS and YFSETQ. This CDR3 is CASSQTERGGGNEQFF. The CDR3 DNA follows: TGCGCCAGCAGCCAAACCGAGCGGGGGGGCGGGAATGAGCAGTTCTTC.

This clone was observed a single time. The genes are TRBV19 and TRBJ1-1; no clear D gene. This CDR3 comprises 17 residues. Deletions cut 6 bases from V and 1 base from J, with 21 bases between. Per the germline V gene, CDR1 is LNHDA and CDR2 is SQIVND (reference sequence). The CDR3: CASSDDSRLPQNTEAFF. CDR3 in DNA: TGTGCCAGTAGCGACGACTCCCGACTGCCTCAGAACACTGAAGCTTTCTTT.

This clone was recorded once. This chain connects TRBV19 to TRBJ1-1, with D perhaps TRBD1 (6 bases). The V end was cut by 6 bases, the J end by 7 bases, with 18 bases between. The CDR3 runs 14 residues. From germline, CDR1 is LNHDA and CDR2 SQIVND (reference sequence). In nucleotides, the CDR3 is TGTGCCAGTAGGGCGACAGGTCGTTTTGATGAAGCTTTCTTT. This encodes CASRATGRFDEAFF.

CDR3 region: CASSLVSGSEAFF. CDR3 DNA sequence: TGCGCCAGCAGCTTGGTCTCCGGGAGTGAAGCTTTCTTT. The chain combines TRBV5-1 with TRBJ1-1; D is unclear. The CDR3 is 13 residues long. Per the germline V gene, CDR1 is SGHRS and CDR2 is YFSETQ. V lost 0 bases and J 7 bases, leaving 10 bases between the germline ends.

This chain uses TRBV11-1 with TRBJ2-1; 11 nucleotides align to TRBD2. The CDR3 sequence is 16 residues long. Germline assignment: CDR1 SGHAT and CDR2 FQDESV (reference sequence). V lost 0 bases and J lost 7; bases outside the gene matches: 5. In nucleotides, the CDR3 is TGTGCCAGCAGCTTAGCCCCGCTAGCGGGGGGAAATGAGCAGTTCTTC. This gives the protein CASSLAPLAGGNEQFF.

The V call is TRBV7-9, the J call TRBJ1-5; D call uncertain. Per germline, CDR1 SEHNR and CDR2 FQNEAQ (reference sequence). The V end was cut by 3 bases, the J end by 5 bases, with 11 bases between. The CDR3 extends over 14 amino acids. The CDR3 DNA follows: TGTGCCAGCAGCTTTCCGGGATCAGATCAGCCCCAGCATTTT. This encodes CASSFPGSDQPQHF.

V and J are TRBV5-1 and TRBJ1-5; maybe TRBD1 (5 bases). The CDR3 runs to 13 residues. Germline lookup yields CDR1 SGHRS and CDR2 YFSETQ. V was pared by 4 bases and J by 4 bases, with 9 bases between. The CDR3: CASSIDRNQPQHF. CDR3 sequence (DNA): TGCGCCAGCAGCATCGACAGAAATCAGCCCCAGCATTTT.

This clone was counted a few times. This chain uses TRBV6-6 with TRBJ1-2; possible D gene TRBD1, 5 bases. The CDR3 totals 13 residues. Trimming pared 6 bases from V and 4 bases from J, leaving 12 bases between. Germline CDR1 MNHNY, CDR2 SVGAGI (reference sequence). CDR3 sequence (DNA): TGTGCCAGCAGGGAGGGACGGCCCTATGGCTACACCTTC. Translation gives CASREGRPYGYTF.

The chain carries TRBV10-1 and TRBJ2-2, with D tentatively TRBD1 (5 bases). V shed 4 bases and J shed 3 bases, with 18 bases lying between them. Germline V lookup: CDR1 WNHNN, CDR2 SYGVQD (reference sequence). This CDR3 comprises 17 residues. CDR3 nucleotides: TGCGCCAGCAGTGTTGGGGAAGGGGCCCTCGACACCGGGGAGCTGTTTTTT. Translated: CASSVGEGALDTGELFF.

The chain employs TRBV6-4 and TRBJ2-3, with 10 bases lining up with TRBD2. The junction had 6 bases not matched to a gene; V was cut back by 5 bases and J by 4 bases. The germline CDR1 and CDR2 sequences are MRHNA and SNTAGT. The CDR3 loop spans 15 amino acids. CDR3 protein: CASSPTSGVADTQYF. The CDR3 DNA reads TGTGCCAGCAGTCCCACTAGCGGGGTTGCAGATACGCAGTATTTT.

The CDR3 is CASSAGQGGEKLFF. The CDR3 nucleotides are TGTGCCAGCAGCGCGGGACAGGGAGGCGAAAAACTGTTTTTT. The rearrangement uses TRBV7-2 and TRBJ1-4; the match to TRBD1 covers 9 bases. Germline lookup yields CDR1 SGHTA and CDR2 FQGNSA. Germline trimming cut 5 bases from V and 8 bases from J; bases unmatched to any gene: 6. CDR3 length equals 14 residues.

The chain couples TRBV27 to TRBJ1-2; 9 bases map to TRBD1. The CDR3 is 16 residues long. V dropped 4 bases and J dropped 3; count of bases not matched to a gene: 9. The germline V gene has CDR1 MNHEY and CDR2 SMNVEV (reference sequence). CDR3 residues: CASSSHRGRQDYGYTF. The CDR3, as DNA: TGTGCCAGCAGTTCTCACAGGGGGCGCCAGGACTATGGCTACACCTTC.